This T cell receptor (beta chain) was found in a study of beta chain features in type 1 diabetes. Study as a whole: Sorted cells examined across all samples numbered around 100 million. Overall study results and limits: Significant though moderate, a shortening of TCRB CDR3s appeared in all four CD4+ subsets of Type 1 diabetes patients. The similarity of naive, central memory and Treg TCRB repertoires appeared greater among patients than among healthy donors. There were fewer insertions and more deletions at the VDJ junctions of type 1 diabetes patients.

A single heparinised blood sample, averaging roughly 100 mL, was obtained per donor. Expressed TCRB transcripts were sequenced because the entire RNA isolate underwent reverse transcription. Produced via immunoSEQ multiplex PCR; TCRdb's table is partial and in-frame only. Here the sample spans over 200,000 clones, 9.5% to 13% being singletons. The CDR3 is 9 amino acids. Per germline, CDR1 SQVTM and CDR2 ANQGSEA. Trimming took off 5 bases at V and 5 bases at J, with 3 bases between the two ends. This clone was picked up a small number of times. Its antigen is currently unknown. The sequencing sample was made of naive CD4+ T cells from blood. This chain joins TRBV29-1 and TRBJ1-1; D ambiguous. This receptor was obtained from a man aged 30-40 years with type 1 diabetes. The CDR3 reads CSVRTEAFF. The CDR3 DNA sequence: TGCAGCGTTCGGACTGAAGCTTTCTTT.